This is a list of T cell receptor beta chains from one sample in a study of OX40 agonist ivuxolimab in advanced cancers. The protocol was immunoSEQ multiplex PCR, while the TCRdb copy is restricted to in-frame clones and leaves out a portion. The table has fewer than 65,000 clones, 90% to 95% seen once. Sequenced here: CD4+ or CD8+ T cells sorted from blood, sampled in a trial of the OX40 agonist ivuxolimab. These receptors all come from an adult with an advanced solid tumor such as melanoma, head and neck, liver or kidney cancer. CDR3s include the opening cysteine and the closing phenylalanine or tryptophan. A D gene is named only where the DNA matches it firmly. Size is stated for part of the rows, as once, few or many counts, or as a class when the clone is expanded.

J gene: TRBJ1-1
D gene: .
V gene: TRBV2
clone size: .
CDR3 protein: CASSEGGEAFF
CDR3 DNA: TGTGCCAGCAGTGAAGGGGGAGAAGCTTTCTTT

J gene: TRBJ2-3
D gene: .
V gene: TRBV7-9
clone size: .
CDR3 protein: CASSSRSGDTQYF
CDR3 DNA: TGTGCCAGCAGCTCTCGATCCGGAGATACGCAGTATTTT

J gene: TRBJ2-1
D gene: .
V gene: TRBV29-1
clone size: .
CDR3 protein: CSVVPRDSYNEQFF
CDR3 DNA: TGCAGCGTTGTCCCTCGCGACTCCTACAATGAGCAGTTCTTC

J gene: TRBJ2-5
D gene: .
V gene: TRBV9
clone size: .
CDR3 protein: CASSEQGPAETQYF
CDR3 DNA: TGTGCCAGCAGCGAGCAGGGCCCGGCGGAGACCCAGTACTTC

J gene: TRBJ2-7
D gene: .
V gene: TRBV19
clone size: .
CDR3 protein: CASSMGGAYEQYF
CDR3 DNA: TGTGCCAGTAGTATGGGCGGTGCCTACGAGCAGTACTTC

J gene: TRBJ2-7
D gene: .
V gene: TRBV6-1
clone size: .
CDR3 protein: CASSEAYGVGIGYEQYF
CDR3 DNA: TGTGCCAGCAGTGAAGCGTACGGGGTAGGGATAGGCTACGAGCAGTACTTC

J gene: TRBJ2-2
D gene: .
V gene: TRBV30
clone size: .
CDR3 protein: CAGGNTGELFF
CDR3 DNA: TGTGCAGGGGGGAACACCGGGGAGCTGTTTTTT

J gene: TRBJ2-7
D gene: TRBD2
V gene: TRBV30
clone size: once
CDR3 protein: CAWSFGGRDHEQYF
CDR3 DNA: TGTGCCTGGAGTTTCGGCGGGAGGGACCACGAGCAGTACTTC

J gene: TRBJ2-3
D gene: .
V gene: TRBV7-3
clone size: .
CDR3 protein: CASSQLLTDTQYF
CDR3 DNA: TGTGCCAGCAGCCAATTACTAACAGATACGCAGTATTTT

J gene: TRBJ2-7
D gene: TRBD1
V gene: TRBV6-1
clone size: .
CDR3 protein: CASLGQGIREQYF
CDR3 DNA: TGTGCCAGCCTGGGACAGGGAATCCGGGAGCAGTACTTC

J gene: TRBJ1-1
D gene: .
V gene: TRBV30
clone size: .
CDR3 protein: CAWSAEEHLNTEAFF
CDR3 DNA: TGTGCCTGGAGTGCCGAGGAACACTTGAACACTGAAGCTTTCTTT

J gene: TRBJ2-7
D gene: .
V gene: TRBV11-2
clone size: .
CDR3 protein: CASSLNPGDEQYF
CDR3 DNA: TGTGCCAGCAGCCTAAACCCCGGGGATGAGCAGTACTTC

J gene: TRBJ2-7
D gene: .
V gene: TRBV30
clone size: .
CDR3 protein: CAWSAVTPYEQYF
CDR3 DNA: TGTGCCTGGAGTGCGGTCACCCCCTACGAGCAGTACTTC

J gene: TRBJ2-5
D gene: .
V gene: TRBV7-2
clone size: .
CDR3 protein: CASSFTGSYQETQYF
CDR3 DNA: TGTGCCAGCAGCTTCACAGGCTCTTACCAAGAGACCCAGTACTTC

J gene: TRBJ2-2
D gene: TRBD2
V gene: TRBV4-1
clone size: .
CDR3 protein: CASSEEGPGLASTGELFF
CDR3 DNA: TGCGCCAGCAGCGAAGAGGGGCCGGGACTAGCGTCTACCGGGGAGCTGTTTTTT

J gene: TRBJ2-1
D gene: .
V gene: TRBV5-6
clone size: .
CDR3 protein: CASSLGQSYNEQFF
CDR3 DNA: TGTGCCAGCAGCTTGGGACAGTCCTACAATGAGCAGTTCTTC

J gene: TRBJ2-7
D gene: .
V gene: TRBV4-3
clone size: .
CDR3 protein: CASSQGTEQYF
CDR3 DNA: TGCGCCAGCAGCCAGGGGACCGAGCAGTACTTC

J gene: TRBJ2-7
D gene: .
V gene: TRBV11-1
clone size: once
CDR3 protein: CASSFDPYEQYF
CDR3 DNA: TGTGCCAGCAGCTTTGACCCCTACGAGCAGTACTTC

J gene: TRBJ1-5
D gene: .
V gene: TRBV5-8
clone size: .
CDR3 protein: CASNLQGSNQPQHF
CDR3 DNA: TGTGCCAGCAACTTACAGGGTAGCAATCAGCCCCAGCATTTT

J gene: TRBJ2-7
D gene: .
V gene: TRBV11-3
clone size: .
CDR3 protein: CASSLRGTYEQYF
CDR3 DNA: TGTGCCAGCAGCTTACGCGGGACCTACGAGCAGTACTTC

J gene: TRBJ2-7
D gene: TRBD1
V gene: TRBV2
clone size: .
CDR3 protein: CASRAGTGSYEQYF
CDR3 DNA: TGTGCCAGCAGGGCCGGGACAGGTTCCTACGAGCAGTACTTC

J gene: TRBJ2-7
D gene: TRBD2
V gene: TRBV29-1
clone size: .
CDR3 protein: CSVVRWSSGTSYEQYF
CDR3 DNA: TGCAGCGTTGTCCGTTGGTCTAGCGGAACCTCCTACGAGCAGTACTTC

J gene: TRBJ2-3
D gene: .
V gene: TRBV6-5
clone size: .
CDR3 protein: CASSPTSNPDTQYF
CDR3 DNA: TGTGCCAGCAGCCCCACTAGCAACCCAGATACGCAGTATTTT

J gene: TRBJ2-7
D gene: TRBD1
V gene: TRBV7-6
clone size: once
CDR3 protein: CASSFDRGNEQYF
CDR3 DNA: TGTGCCAGCAGCTTCGACAGGGGGAACGAGCAGTACTTC

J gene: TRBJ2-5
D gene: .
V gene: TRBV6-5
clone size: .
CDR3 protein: CASSYGLRSQETQYF
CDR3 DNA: TGTGCCAGCAGTTACGGTTTACGGAGCCAAGAGACCCAGTACTTC

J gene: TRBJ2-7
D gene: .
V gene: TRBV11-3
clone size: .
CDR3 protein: CASSLGVGDEQYF
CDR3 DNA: TGTGCCAGCAGCTTAGGCGTAGGGGACGAGCAGTACTTC

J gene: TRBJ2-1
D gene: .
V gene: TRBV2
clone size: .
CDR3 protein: CASSIGEQFF
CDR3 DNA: TGTGCCAGCAGTATCGGTGAGCAGTTCTTC

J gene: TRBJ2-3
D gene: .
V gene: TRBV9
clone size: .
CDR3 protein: CASSPDPPITDTQYF
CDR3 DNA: TGTGCCAGCAGCCCGGACCCTCCGATCACAGATACGCAGTATTTT

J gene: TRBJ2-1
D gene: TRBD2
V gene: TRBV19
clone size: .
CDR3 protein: CASSMRASGINNEQFF
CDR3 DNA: TGTGCCAGTAGTATGAGGGCTAGCGGAATTAACAATGAGCAGTTCTTC

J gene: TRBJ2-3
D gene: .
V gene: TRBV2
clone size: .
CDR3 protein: CASRDHTDTQYF
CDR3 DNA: TGTGCCAGCAGGGACCACACAGATACGCAGTATTTT

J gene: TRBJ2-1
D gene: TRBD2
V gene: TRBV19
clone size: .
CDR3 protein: CASSIGNWTSLYNEQFF
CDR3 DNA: TGTGCCAGTAGTATAGGGAACTGGACTAGCTTATACAATGAGCAGTTCTTC

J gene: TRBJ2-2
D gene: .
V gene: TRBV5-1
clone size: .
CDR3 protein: CASSSGGELFF
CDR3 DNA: TGCGCCAGCAGCTCGGGCGGGGAGCTGTTTTTT

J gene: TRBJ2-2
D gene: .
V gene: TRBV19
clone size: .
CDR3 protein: CASSISGAWAGELFF
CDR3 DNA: TGTGCCAGTAGTATATCGGGAGCTTGGGCCGGGGAGCTGTTTTTT

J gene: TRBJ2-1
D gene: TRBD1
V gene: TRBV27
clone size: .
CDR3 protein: CASSLYRGSYNEQFF
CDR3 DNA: TGTGCCAGCAGTTTATACAGGGGGTCCTACAATGAGCAGTTCTTC

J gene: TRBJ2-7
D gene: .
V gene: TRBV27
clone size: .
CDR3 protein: CASTWNHEQYF
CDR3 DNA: TGTGCCAGCACCTGGAACCACGAGCAGTACTTC

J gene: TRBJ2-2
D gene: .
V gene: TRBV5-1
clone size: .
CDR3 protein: CASSPGTLNTGELFF
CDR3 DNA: TGCGCCAGCAGCCCCGGGACCCTCAACACCGGGGAGCTGTTTTTT

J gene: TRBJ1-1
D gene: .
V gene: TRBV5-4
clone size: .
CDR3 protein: CASSLYLTEAFF
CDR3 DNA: TGTGCCAGCAGCTTGTACCTCACTGAAGCCTTCTTT

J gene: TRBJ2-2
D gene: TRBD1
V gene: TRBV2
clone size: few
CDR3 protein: CASSDRTGGNGELFF
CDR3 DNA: TGTGCCAGCAGTGATAGGACAGGGGGAAACGGGGAGCTGTTTTTT

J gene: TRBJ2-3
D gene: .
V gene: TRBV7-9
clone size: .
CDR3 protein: CASSPGVTDTQYF
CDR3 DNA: TGTGCCAGCAGCCCGGGAGTGACAGATACGCAGTATTTT

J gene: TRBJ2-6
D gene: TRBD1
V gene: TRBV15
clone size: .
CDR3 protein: CATSREVQGAFLLSGANVLTF
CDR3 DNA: TGTGCCACCAGCAGAGAAGTACAGGGGGCGTTCCTCCTCTCTGGGGCCAACGTCCTGACTTTC

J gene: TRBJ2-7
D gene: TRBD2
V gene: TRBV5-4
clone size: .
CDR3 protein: CASSLLAGVPHEQYF
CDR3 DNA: TGTGCCAGCAGCTTACTAGCGGGAGTTCCCCACGAGCAGTACTTC

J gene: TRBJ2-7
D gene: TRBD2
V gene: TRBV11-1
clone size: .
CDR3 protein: CASSLGGLPSYEQYF
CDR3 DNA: TGTGCCAGCAGCTTGGGGGGGTTACCCTCCTACGAGCAGTACTTC

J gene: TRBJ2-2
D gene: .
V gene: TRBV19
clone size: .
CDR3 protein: CASSIGQNTGELFF
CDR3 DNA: TGTGCCAGTAGTATTGGACAGAACACCGGGGAGCTGTTTTTT

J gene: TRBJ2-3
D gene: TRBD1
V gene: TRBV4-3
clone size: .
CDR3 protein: CASSQDPGQGGLGTDTQYF
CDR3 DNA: TGCGCCAGCAGCCAAGACCCGGGACAGGGAGGCCTCGGCACAGATACGCAGTATTTT

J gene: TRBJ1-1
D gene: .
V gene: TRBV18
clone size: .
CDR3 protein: CASSPRGAGENTEAFF
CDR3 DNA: TGTGCCAGCTCACCCCGGGGGGCAGGGGAGAACACTGAAGCTTTCTTT

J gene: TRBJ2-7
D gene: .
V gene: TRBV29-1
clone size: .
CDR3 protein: CSVVSSDGGYEQYF
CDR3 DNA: TGCAGCGTTGTAAGCTCGGACGGGGGCTACGAGCAGTACTTC

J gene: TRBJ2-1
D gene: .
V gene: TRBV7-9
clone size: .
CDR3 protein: CASSLNRDEQFF
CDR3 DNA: TGTGCCAGCAGCTTAAATCGGGATGAGCAGTTCTTC

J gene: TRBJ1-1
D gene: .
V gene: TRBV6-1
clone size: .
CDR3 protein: CASPRLGAEAFF
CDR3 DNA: TGTGCCAGCCCCCGCCTCGGAGCTGAAGCTTTCTTT

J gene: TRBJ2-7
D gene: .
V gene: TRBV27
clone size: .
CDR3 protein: CASTTGSYEQYF
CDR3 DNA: TGTGCCAGCACGACAGGCTCCTACGAGCAGTACTTC

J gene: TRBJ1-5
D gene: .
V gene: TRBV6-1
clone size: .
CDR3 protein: CASSEARQLYSNQPQHF
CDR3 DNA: TGTGCCAGCAGTGAAGCGCGGCAACTGTATAGCAATCAGCCCCAGCATTTT